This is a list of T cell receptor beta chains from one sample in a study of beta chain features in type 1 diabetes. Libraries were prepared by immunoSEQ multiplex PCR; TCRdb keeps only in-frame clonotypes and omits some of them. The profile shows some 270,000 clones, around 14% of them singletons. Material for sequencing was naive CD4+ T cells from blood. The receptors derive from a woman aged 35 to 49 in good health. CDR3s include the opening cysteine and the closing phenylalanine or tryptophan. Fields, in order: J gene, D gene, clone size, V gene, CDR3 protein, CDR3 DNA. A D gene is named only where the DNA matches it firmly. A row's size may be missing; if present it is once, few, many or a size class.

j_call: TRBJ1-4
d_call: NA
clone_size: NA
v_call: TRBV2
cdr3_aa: CASSERTGVEKLFF
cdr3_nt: TGTGCCAGCAGTGAGCGTACAGGTGTGGAAAAACTGTTTTTT

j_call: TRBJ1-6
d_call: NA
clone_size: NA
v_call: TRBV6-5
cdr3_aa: CASSYSLTVLNSPLHF
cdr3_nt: TGTGCCAGCAGTTACTCGCTGACAGTCCTTAACTCACCCCTCCACTTT

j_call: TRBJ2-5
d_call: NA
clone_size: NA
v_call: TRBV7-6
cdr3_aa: CASSSVLETQYF
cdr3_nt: TGTGCCAGCAGCTCGGTTCTAGAGACCCAGTACTTC

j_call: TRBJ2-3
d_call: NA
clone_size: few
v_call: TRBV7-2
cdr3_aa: CASSLGPEKPSDTQYF
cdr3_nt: TGTGCCAGCAGTTTAGGACCGGAGAAGCCGTCAGATACGCAGTATTTT

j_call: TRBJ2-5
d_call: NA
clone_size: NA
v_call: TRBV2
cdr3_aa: CASTFRGTETQYF
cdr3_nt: TGTGCCAGCACATTCAGGGGTACAGAGACCCAGTACTTC

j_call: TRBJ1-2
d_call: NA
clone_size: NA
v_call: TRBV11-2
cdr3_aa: CASSLAQGLYGYTF
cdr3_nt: TGTGCCAGCAGCTTAGCACAGGGTCTCTATGGCTACACCTTC

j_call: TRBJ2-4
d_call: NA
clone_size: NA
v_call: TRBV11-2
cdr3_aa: CASRPLSGIAKNIQYF
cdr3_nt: TGTGCCAGCAGACCACTCTCCGGTATAGCCAAAAACATTCAGTACTTC

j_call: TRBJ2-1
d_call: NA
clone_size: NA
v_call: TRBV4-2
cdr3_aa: CASSRPLGSSYNEQFF
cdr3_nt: TGTGCCAGCAGTCGACCACTAGGAAGCTCCTACAATGAGCAGTTCTTC

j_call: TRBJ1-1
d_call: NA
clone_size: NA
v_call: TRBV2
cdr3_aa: CASIPSGHGFGEAFF
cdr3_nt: TGTGCCAGCATCCCCTCGGGACACGGCTTCGGGGAAGCTTTCTTT

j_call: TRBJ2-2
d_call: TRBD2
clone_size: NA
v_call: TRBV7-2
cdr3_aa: CASSFVALAGGSGELFF
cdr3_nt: TGTGCCAGCAGCTTCGTGGCACTAGCGGGGGGGAGCGGGGAGCTGTTTTTT

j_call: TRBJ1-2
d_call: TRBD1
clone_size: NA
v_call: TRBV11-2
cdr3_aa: CASSAMRQGNYGYTF
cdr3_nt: TGTGCCAGCAGCGCTATGAGACAGGGGAACTATGGCTACACCTTC

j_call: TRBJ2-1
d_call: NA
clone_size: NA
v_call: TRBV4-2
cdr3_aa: CASSQGTPGNEQFF
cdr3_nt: TGTGCCAGCAGCCAAGGGACTCCGGGGAATGAGCAGTTCTTC

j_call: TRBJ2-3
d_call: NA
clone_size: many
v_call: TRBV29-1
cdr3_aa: CSVTTDTQYF
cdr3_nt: TGCAGCGTAACAACAGATACGCAGTATTTT

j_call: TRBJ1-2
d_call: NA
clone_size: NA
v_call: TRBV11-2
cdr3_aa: CASSLQGNGYTF
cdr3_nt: TGTGCCAGCAGCTTACAGGGGAATGGCTACACCTTC

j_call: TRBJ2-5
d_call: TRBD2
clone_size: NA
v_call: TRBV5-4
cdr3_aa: CASSRTPGGQETQYF
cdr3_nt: TGTGCCAGCAGCCGGACCCCGGGAGGCCAAGAGACCCAGTACTTC

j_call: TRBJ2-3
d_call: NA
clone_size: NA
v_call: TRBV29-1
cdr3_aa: CSVEPAQADTQYF
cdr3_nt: TGCAGCGTTGAACCCGCACAGGCAGATACGCAGTATTTT

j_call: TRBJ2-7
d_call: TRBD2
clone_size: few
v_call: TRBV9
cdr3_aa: CASSVGSGGYEQYF
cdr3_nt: TGTGCCAGCAGCGTAGGTAGCGGGGGTTACGAGCAGTACTTC

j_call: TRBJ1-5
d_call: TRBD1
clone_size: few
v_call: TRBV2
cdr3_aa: CASSNTGANQPQHF
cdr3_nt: TGTGCCAGCAGTAATACAGGGGCTAATCAGCCCCAGCATTTT

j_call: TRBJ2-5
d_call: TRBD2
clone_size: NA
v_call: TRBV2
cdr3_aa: CASSGAGGQTQYF
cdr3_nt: TGTGCCAGCAGTGGGGCGGGGGGACAGACCCAGTACTTC

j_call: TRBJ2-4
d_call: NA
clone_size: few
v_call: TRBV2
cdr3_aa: CASRGEQNIQYF
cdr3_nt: TGTGCCAGCAGAGGGGAACAAAACATTCAGTACTTC

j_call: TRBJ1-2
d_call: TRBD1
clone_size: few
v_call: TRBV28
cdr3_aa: CASSLPPVMDRAGYTF
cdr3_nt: TGTGCCAGCAGTTTACCACCTGTAATGGACAGGGCAGGCTACACCTTC

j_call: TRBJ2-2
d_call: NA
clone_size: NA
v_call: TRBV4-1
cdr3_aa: CASSQLSGGRGTGELFF
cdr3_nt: TGCGCCAGCAGCCAACTTTCGGGGGGCCGGGGCACCGGGGAGCTGTTTTTT

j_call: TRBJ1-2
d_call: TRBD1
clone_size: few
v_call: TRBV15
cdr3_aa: CATSRDLNTGAGDGYTF
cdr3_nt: TGTGCCACCAGCAGAGACCTAAATACAGGGGCCGGAGATGGCTACACCTTC

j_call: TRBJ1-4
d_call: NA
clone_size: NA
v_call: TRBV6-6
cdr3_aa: CASSYNSNEKLFF
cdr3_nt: TGTGCCAGCAGTTATAACAGTAATGAAAAACTGTTTTTT

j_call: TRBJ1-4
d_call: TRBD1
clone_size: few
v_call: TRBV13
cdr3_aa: CASSLGPGQGFGATNEKLFF
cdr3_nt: TGTGCCAGCAGCTTAGGCCCCGGACAGGGGTTCGGTGCAACTAATGAAAAACTGTTTTTT

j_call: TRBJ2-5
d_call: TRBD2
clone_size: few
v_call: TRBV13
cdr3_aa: CASTPAGTKYQETQYF
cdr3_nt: TGTGCCAGCACCCCGGCCGGGACTAAGTACCAAGAGACCCAGTACTTC

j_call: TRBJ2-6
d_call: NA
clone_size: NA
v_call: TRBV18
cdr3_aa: CASSPRDWGSSGANVLTF
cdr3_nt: TGTGCCAGCTCACCAAGGGACTGGGGGTCCTCTGGGGCCAACGTCCTGACTTTC

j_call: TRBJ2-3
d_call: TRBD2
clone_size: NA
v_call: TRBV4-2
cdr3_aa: CASSQGTSGGAGTDTQYF
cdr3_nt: TGTGCCAGCAGCCAAGGGACTAGCGGGGGGGCCGGGACAGATACGCAGTATTTT

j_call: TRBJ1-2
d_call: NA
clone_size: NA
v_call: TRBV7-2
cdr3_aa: CASSSPNGREGYTF
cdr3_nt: TGTGCCAGCAGCTCCCCTAACGGCCGGGAGGGCTACACCTTC

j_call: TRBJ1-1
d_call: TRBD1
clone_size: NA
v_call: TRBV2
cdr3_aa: CATKTGDMNTEAFF
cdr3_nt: TGTGCCACCAAGACAGGGGACATGAACACTGAAGCTTTCTTT

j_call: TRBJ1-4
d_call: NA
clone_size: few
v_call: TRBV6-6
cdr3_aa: CASSQRWSNEKLFF
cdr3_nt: TGTGCCAGCAGCCAACGGTGGTCTAATGAAAAACTGTTTTTT

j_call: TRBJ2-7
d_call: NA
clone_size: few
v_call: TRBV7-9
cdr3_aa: CASSLSLNYEQYF
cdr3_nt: TGTGCCAGCAGCTTGTCTCTTAACTACGAGCAGTACTTC

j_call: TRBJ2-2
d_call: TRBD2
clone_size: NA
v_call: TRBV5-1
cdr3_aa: CASSHPGLAVGTGELFF
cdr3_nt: TGCGCCAGCTCTCACCCAGGACTAGCGGTGGGCACCGGGGAGCTGTTTTTT

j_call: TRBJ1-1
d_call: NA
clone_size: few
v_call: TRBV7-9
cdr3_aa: CASSLAGENTEAFF
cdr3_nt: TGTGCCAGCAGCTTAGCGGGCGAGAACACTGAAGCTTTCTTT

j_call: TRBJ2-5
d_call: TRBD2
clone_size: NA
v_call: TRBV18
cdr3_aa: CASSPSLAAQETQYF
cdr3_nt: TGTGCCAGCTCACCTAGTCTAGCGGCACAAGAGACCCAGTACTTC

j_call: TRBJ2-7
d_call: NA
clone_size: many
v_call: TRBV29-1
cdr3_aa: CSVGAGAYEQYF
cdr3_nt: TGCAGCGTTGGGGCAGGGGCGTACGAGCAGTACTTC

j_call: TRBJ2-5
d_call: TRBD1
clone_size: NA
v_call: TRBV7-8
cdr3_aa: CASSLGPPGQGLETQYF
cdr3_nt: TGTGCCAGCAGCTTAGGCCCACCGGGACAGGGTTTGGAGACCCAGTACTTC

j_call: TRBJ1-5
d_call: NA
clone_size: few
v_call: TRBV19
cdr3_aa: CASRDYLHGRQPQHF
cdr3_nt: TGTGCCAGTAGGGACTATCTCCACGGGCGGCAGCCCCAGCATTTT

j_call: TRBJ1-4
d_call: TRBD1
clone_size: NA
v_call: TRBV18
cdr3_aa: CASSSDRRNEKLFF
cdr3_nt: TGTGCCAGCTCCTCGGACAGGAGGAATGAAAAACTGTTTTTT

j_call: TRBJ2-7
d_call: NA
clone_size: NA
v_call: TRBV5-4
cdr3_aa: CASSTAPGVSYEQYF
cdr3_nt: TGTGCCAGCAGCACGGCACCGGGGGTCTCCTACGAGCAGTACTTC

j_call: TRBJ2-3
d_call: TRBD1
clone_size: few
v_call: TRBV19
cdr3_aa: CASSTRTGSGTDTQYF
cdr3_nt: TGTGCCAGTAGTACCCGGACAGGTTCTGGCACAGATACGCAGTATTTT

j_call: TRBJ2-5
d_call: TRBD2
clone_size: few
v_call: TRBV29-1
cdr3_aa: CSVPLAGGFQETQYF
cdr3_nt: TGCAGCGTGCCCTTAGCGGGGGGCTTCCAAGAGACCCAGTACTTC

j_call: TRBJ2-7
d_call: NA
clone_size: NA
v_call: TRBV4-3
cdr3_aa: CASSSIGTPSYEQYF
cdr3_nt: TGCGCCAGCAGCTCCATTGGGACACCGTCCTACGAGCAGTACTTC

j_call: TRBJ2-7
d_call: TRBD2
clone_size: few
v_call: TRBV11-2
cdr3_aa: CASSLGGGPEQYF
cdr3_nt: TGTGCCAGCAGCTTAGGGGGAGGGCCCGAGCAGTACTTC

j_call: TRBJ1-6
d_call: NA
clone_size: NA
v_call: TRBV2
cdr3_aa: CASPRTADSPLHF
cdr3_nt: TGTGCCAGTCCCAGGACTGCTGATTCACCCCTCCACTTT